Listed below are T cell receptor beta chains from one sample, sequenced in a study of shared clonotypes between healthy human individuals. Some clones are missing from TCRdb's copy, which holds only in-frame ones; the method was immunoSEQ multiplex PCR. Seen here are a few hundred thousand clones, around 79% observed once, and the top ten hold 8% to 13%. Input material: memory CD4+ T cells sorted from blood. Receptors were obtained from a man aged 25 to 45 in good health. Both conserved end residues are part of each CDR3. The D gene is left open where the match is weak. Size is stated for part of the rows, as once, few or many counts, or as a class when the clone is expanded.

TRBV5-1	TRBJ1-1	few	-	CASSRTQGLSEAFF	TGCGCCAGCAGCAGAACACAGGGACTATCTGAAGCTTTCTTT
TRBV7-9	TRBJ2-7	many	TRBD2	CASSSGTSGWEQYF	TGTGCCAGCAGTTCCGGGACTAGCGGGTGGGAGCAGTACTTC
TRBV6-5	TRBJ2-5	-	-	CASTAGGLETQYF	TGTGCCAGCACTGCCGGTGGGTTGGAGACCCAGTACTTC
TRBV9	TRBJ1-5	-	-	CASSPSVLFNQPQHF	TGTGCCAGCAGCCCTTCAGTACTTTTTAATCAGCCCCAGCATTTT
TRBV5-1	TRBJ2-2	few	-	CASSLRPDTGELFF	TGCGCCAGCAGCTTACGGCCTGACACCGGGGAGCTGTTTTTT
TRBV5-6	TRBJ2-2	-	TRBD1	CASSYGQATGELFF	TGTGCCAGCAGCTACGGACAGGCAACCGGGGAGCTGTTTTTT
TRBV4-1	TRBJ2-7	-	-	CASSQDGPGTVTYEQYF	TGCGCCAGCAGCCAAGATGGTCCCGGGACGGTAACCTACGAGCAGTACTTC
TRBV7-8	TRBJ2-2	-	-	CASSFRVATGELFF	TGTGCCAGCAGCTTTCGGGTCGCCACCGGGGAGCTGTTTTTT
TRBV7-8	TRBJ2-1	few	TRBD2	CASSSTSGISSYNEQFF	TGTGCCAGCAGCTCCACAAGCGGGATAAGCTCCTACAATGAGCAGTTCTTC
TRBV10-1	TRBJ2-2	-	-	CASRMVRDTGELFF	TGCGCCAGCCGTATGGTGAGGGACACCGGGGAGCTGTTTTTT
TRBV29-1	TRBJ2-3	once	TRBD1	CSVKGQGGTDTQYF	TGCAGCGTAAAGGGACAGGGGGGCACAGATACGCAGTATTTT
TRBV4-1	TRBJ1-2	-	TRBD1	CASSPRGQDYGYTF	TGCGCCAGCAGCCCTCGTGGACAGGACTATGGCTACACCTTC
TRBV2	TRBJ2-7	many	-	CASSELTPDEQYF	TGTGCCAGCAGTGAACTTACCCCGGACGAGCAGTACTTC
TRBV7-9	TRBJ2-7	many	TRBD2	CASRPSGTGEQYF	TGTGCCAGCAGACCTAGCGGGACGGGGGAGCAGTACTTC
TRBV11-2	TRBJ1-5	-	TRBD1	CASSTGTGGAYSQHF	TGTGCCAGCAGCACCGGGACAGGGGGGGCTTATTCCCAGCATTTT
TRBV11-2	TRBJ2-4	once	TRBD1	CASSLWGQENIQYF	TGTGCCAGCAGCCTATGGGGACAGGAAAACATTCAGTACTTC
TRBV15	TRBJ1-1	-	-	CATSRDQGHYVEAFF	TGTGCCACCAGCAGAGACCAGGGGCATTACGTAGAAGCTTTCTTT
TRBV11-2	TRBJ2-3	-	-	CASSLDGASYATDTQYF	TGTGCCAGCAGCTTAGATGGGGCCTCGTACGCCACAGATACGCAGTATTTT
TRBV6-5	TRBJ1-2	-	-	CASTRQGAVGYTF	TGTGCCAGCACTCGGCAGGGAGCGGTTGGCTACACCTTC
TRBV7-8	TRBJ2-1	-	TRBD1	CASSLWVRDRRNNEQFF	TGTGCCAGCAGCTTATGGGTGCGGGACAGGCGAAACAATGAGCAGTTCTTC
TRBV6-1	TRBJ1-5	-	-	CASSDPGGRAGYQPQHF	TGTGCCAGCAGTGACCCCGGGGGCAGGGCGGGGTATCAGCCCCAGCATTTT
TRBV6-5	TRBJ2-7	-	-	CASSGPSYEQYF	TGTGCCAGCTCGGGGCCTTCCTACGAGCAGTACTTC
TRBV11-3	TRBJ2-1	-	-	CASSFSGTPDEQFF	TGTGCCAGCAGCTTTAGCGGCACCCCGGATGAGCAGTTCTTC
TRBV4-2	TRBJ2-7	-	TRBD2	CASSQAGGPGYEQYF	TGTGCCAGCAGCCAAGCGGGAGGCCCCGGCTACGAGCAGTACTTC
TRBV7-9	TRBJ2-5	-	-	CASSLAQGPGTQYF	TGTGCCAGCAGCTTAGCCCAAGGGCCGGGGACCCAGTACTTC
TRBV15	TRBJ2-5	-	-	CATSRVFTLETQYF	TGTGCCACCAGCAGAGTCTTCACCCTAGAGACCCAGTACTTC
TRBV6-6	TRBJ1-5	-	-	CASSPTGNQPQHF	TGTGCCAGCAGTCCAACTGGCAATCAGCCCCAGCATTTT
TRBV6-1	TRBJ1-2	-	TRBD1	CASSLDRAYGYTF	TGTGCCAGCAGTCTGGACAGGGCCTATGGCTACACCTTC
TRBV5-1	TRBJ2-5	-	-	CASSAKEEYQETQYF	TGCGCCAGCAGCGCCAAGGAGGAGTACCAAGAGACCCAGTACTTC
TRBV7-2	TRBJ1-2	-	-	CASSSGGGRRYTF	TGTGCCAGCAGTTCAGGTGGAGGAAGACGCTACACCTTC
TRBV6-1	TRBJ1-2	-	-	CASRFPGQFYGYTF	TGTGCCAGCAGGTTCCCCGGACAGTTCTATGGCTACACCTTC
TRBV6-5	TRBJ1-1	-	-	CASRVGRPNTEAFF	TGTGCCAGCAGGGTCGGACGGCCGAACACTGAAGCTTTCTTT
TRBV2	TRBJ1-3	-	TRBD1	CASSVPRQGGSSLSGNTIYF	TGTGCCAGCAGTGTTCCCCGACAGGGGGGTTCGTCGCTCTCTGGAAACACCATATATTTT
TRBV9	TRBJ2-3	-	TRBD1	CASSVVSRGRTDTQYF	TGTGCCAGCAGCGTAGTAAGTAGGGGGCGTACAGATACGCAGTATTTT
TRBV28	TRBJ1-2	-	-	CASLEGEGGYTF	TGTGCCAGCTTAGAGGGGGAGGGTGGCTACACCTTC
TRBV5-1	TRBJ2-1	-	-	CASSLVSGHNEQFF	TGCGCCAGCAGCTTGGTTTCTGGGCACAATGAGCAGTTCTTC
TRBV7-9	TRBJ2-3	-	TRBD1	CASSFLIATGAQYF	TGTGCCAGCAGCTTCCTAATTGCGACAGGGGCGCAGTATTTT
TRBV7-6	TRBJ2-1	-	TRBD2	CASSPLSGSGGREFF	TGTGCCAGCAGCCCCCTTTCCGGCAGCGGAGGGAGGGAGTTCTTC
TRBV29-1	TRBJ2-1	once	TRBD2	CSADTSGTYNEQFF	TGCAGCGCCGATACTAGCGGGACCTACAATGAGCAGTTCTTC